This note documents a single T cell receptor beta chain sequence. The antigen is unknown. Other nucleotide sequences in the sample specify the same CDR3. The protocol was immunoSEQ multiplex PCR, while the TCRdb copy is restricted to in-frame clones and leaves out a portion. The data show 2,500,000 or so clones, with 85% to 95% seen just once and around 0.15% held by the top ten. The data were obtained in a study of shared clonotypes between healthy human individuals. On the study more broadly: Donors, aged 18 to 49, were two women and a few men.

CDR3 length: 15 amino acids. CDR1 is SGHTA and CDR2 is FQGNSA in the germline V gene. V dropped 1 base and J dropped 1 base, with 8 bases sitting between them. Both subsets, CD45RA+ naive and CD45RA-negative memory, were split from the CD4+ cells. Overall study results and limits: Roughly 5.3% of naive CD4 clonotypes were common to a handful of donors. Relative to memory subsets, naive subsets generally showed larger estimated richness.

Sequenced sample: naive CD4+ T cells sorted from blood. As for subset: CD45RA+ positively selected. The TCR sequence derives from a man younger than 35 in good health. The gene calls are TRBV7-2 and TRBJ2-1, with D perhaps assigned TRBD1 or TRBD2 (5 bases each). CDR3 in amino acids: CASSLGGGSYNEQFF. The CDR3 region has the DNA TGTGCCAGCAGCTTAGGTGGGGGATCCTACAATGAGCAGTTCTTC.